These 27 T cell receptor beta chains were sequenced from one sample in a study of neurological immune-mediated disorders. TCRdb re-analysed the 5' RACE reads in MiXCR, keeping a single row per CDR3 protein. Of tens of thousands of distinct CDR3 sequences listed, just under 6.5% are singletons. The sequenced sample was CD4+ T cells from blood. Every receptor here comes from a woman aged 40 to 50 in good health.

Ten or more counts support this clonotype. The chain employs TRBV28 and TRBJ1-2, with 7 bases aligning to TRBD1. The CDR3 sequence is 15 residues long. V shed 7 bases and J 4 bases; nucleotides not matched to a gene: 12. The germline gives CDR1 MDHEN, CDR2 SYDVKM. CDR3 in amino acids: CASTLGKGGSYGYTF. The DNA of the CDR3 is TGTGCCAGCACCCTTGGGAAAGGGGGCAGCTATGGCTACACCTTC.

By proportion, this clonotype is medium-sized. This chain joins TRBV10-3 and TRBJ2-2; TRBD2 is a possible D gene (6 bases). The CDR3 is made up of 14 amino acids. Trimming removed 10 bases from V and 3 bases from J, with 15 bases in between. The germline V gene encodes CDR1 ENHRY and CDR2 SYGVKD. The CDR3 DNA is TGTGCCACCCGCCCAGGAGGGGACACCGGGGAGCTGTTTTTT. Translated, it gives CATRPGGDTGELFF.

This clonotype was observed many times. This sequence joins TRBV7-2 and TRBJ1-6, with D maybe TRBD1 (5 bases). Germline CDR1 is SGHTA and CDR2 is FQGNSA. Trimming removed 5 bases from V and 14 bases from J, with 13 bases in between. This CDR3 region has 12 residues. Here the CDR3 reads CASSLRRAALHF. The CDR3 DNA sequence: TGTGCCAGCAGCCTACGCAGGGCAGCCCTCCACTTT.

J is TRBJ2-7 and V is TRBV4-2; TRBD1 might be the D (5 bases). The V and J ends lost 0 bases and 1 base respectively, with 19 bases between them. The CDR3 runs to 18 residues. Germline V gene data show CDR1 as LGHNA and CDR2 as YNFKEQ. The CDR3, as DNA: TGTGCCAGCAGCCAAGATCCAATACCGCGACAGAGATCCTACGAGCAGTACTTC. Protein product: CASSQDPIPRQRSYEQYF.

This clonotype is classed as medium-sized. This sequence joins TRBV5-5 and TRBJ2-1, with 8 positions matching TRBD1. The germline gives CDR1 SGHKS, CDR2 YYEKEE (reference sequence). The CDR3 extends over 14 amino acids. V lost 4 bases and J lost 5; bases outside the gene matches: 5. The CDR3 protein is CASSRTGKDNEQFF. The CDR3 DNA is TGTGCCAGCAGCCGGACAGGGAAAGACAATGAGCAGTTCTTC. Combining the CDR3 with reference TRBV5-5 and TRBJ2-1 gives the whole variable domain DAGVTQSPTHLIKTRGQQVTLRCSPISGHKSVSWYQQVLGQGPQFIFQYYEKEERGRGNFPDRFSARQFPNYSSELNVNALLLGDSALYLCASSRTGKDNEQFFGPGTRLTVL.

This clonotype showed up many times. The chain employs TRBV11-1 and TRBJ2-1; D is possibly TRBD1 (5 bases). The CDR3 length is 14 residues. Trimming took off 5 bases at V and 7 bases at J, with 15 bases between the two ends. CDR1 and CDR2 from the germline V gene are SGHAT and FQDESV (reference sequence). CDR3 bases: TGTGCCAGCAGCGGCCAGACAGTAAGGAATGAGCAGTTCTTC. Translation gives CASSGQTVRNEQFF.

This clonotype was seen ten or more times. The chain is built from TRBV6-1 and TRBJ1-1; D ambiguous. This CDR3 comprises 12 residues. Germline V gene sequence: CDR1 MNHNS, CDR2 SASEGT. V gave up 6 bases and J gave up 5 bases, with 10 bases separating them. In DNA, the CDR3 is TGTGCCAGCAGCCGCGGACTGACTGAAGCTTTCTTT. Its translation is CASSRGLTEAFF.

This CDR3 is CASSGGLQGDEQFF. The DNA for the CDR3 is TGCGCCAGCAGCGGGGGATTACAGGGGGATGAGCAGTTCTTC. The chain recombines TRBV5-1 with TRBJ2-1; 8 nucleotides line up with TRBD1. Germline lookup yields CDR1 SGHRS and CDR2 YFSETQ. V dropped 4 bases and J dropped 8; count of bases not matched to a gene: 8. This CDR3 region has 14 residues.

This clonotype was seen many times. The chain recombines TRBV6-2 or TRBV6-3 with TRBJ1-5, with TRBD1 matching over 10 bases. The CDR3 length is 17 residues. After removal of 0 bases from V and 5 bases from J, the junction contained 7 bases not matched to a gene. Per the germline V gene, CDR1 is MNHEY and CDR2 is SVGEGT. The CDR3 here is CASSYSLGQGQDQPQHF. The CDR3 coding sequence is TGTGCCAGCAGTTACTCTTTGGGACAGGGGCAGGATCAGCCCCAGCATTTT.

This clonotype was seen at least ten times. V usage is TRBV29-1 and J usage is TRBJ2-1; D unresolved. The CDR3 runs 10 residues. V lost 8 bases to trimming and J lost 4 bases, with 6 bases between them. Germline V lookup: CDR1 SQVTM, CDR2 ANQGSEA. CDR3 nucleotides: TGCAGCACCATGTACAATGAGCAGTTCTTC. Translated: CSTMYNEQFF.

This clonotype was detected many times. The chain uses TRBV7-2 and TRBJ2-5, with D maybe TRBD1 (6 bases). The CDR3 runs 15 residues. Germline CDR1 SGHTA, CDR2 FQGNSA. The ends were cut back, 6 bases at V and 0 bases at J, with 14 bases in the middle. The CDR3 sequence: CASRPLGQYQETQYF. The CDR3 DNA sequence: TGTGCCAGCAGACCCCTAGGACAGTACCAAGAGACCCAGTACTTC.

Many counts were recorded for this clonotype. This chain joins TRBV20-1 and TRBJ2-5, with D perhaps matching TRBD2 (6 bases). The CDR3 covers 15 residues. Trimming removed 6 bases at V and 1 base at J, with 18 bases between. Germline CDR1 is DFQATT and CDR2 is SNEGSKA (reference sequence). CDR3 nucleotides: TGCAGTGCCCCGGTGGGGGGAGGACTCCAAGAGACCCAGTACTTC. Amino acid sequence: CSAPVGGGLQETQYF.

Many counts were recorded for this clonotype. The gene calls are TRBV20-1 and TRBJ2-7; 8 bases line up with TRBD2. V was clipped by 5 bases and J by 9 bases; unmatched bases: 15. The CDR3 runs 14 residues. Germline values: CDR1 DFQATT, CDR2 SNEGSKA (reference sequence). The CDR3 spells CSAGVGLDARGQYF. DNA of the CDR3: TGCAGTGCTGGTGTGGGACTAGATGCAAGGGGGCAGTACTTC.

This clonotype has ten or more counts. The CDR3 DNA sequence: TGTGCCAGCAGCTTGCTTTCTCGACGGGAAAATTCACCCCTCCACTTT. It codes for CASSLLSRRENSPLHF. This chain uses TRBV5-6 with TRBJ1-6; D not resolved. V was shortened by 1 base and J by 7 bases, with 15 bases between the two germline ends. This CDR3 comprises 16 residues. Looked up from germline, CDR1 is SGHDT and CDR2 is YYEEEE.

This clonotype appeared many times. The V call is TRBV5-1, the J call TRBJ2-5, with a weak D call TRBD1 (6 bases). The germline CDR1 and CDR2 sequences are SGHRS and YFSETQ. The V end lost 3 bases, the J end lost 4 bases, and 13 bases lay between the germline ends. The CDR3 consists of 14 residues. The CDR3: CASSSDSFGETQYF. CDR3 nucleotides: TGCGCCAGCAGCTCGGACAGTTTCGGAGAGACCCAGTACTTC.

This clonotype was found many times. The gene calls are TRBV28 and TRBJ1-1; no definite D call. The germline V gene has CDR1 MDHEN and CDR2 SYDVKM. The CDR3 contains 13 residues. Trimming pared 4 bases from V and 1 base from J, leaving 7 bases between. The CDR3 sequence is CASSSTKNTEAFF. For the CDR3, the DNA is TGTGCCAGCAGTTCAACAAAGAACACTGAAGCTTTCTTT.

This clonotype was counted many times. The chain carries TRBV11-2 and TRBJ2-1; 13 nucleotides match TRBD2. Germline CDR1 reads SGHAT; CDR2 reads FQNNGV. The CDR3 has 16 residues. V dropped 5 bases and J dropped 9; count of bases not matched to a gene: 10. CDR3 protein: CASSPLGLAGAGEQFF. CDR3 bases: TGTGCCAGCAGCCCCCTCGGACTAGCGGGAGCGGGTGAGCAGTTCTTC.

This clonotype was observed many times. The rearrangement uses TRBV12-3 or TRBV12-4 and TRBJ1-5; D may be TRBD1 (6 bases). The CDR3 consists of 13 residues. Trimming pared 6 bases from V and 4 bases from J, leaving 10 bases between. The CDR3: CASRKQGNQPQHF. The CDR3 DNA reads as TGTGCCAGCAGAAAACAGGGAAATCAGCCCCAGCATTTT.

This clonotype was observed many times. This chain links TRBV5-1 with TRBJ1-2; no definite D call. Per germline, CDR1 SGHRS and CDR2 YFSETQ. Deletions cut 5 bases from V and 0 bases from J, with 8 bases between. The CDR3 extends over 13 amino acids. This chain's CDR3 is CASSPSANYGYTF. Written as DNA, the CDR3 is TGCGCCAGCAGTCCGTCAGCTAACTATGGCTACACCTTC.

This clonotype occurred many times. The chain uses TRBV29-1 and TRBJ1-2; D is perhaps TRBD1 (6 bases). Deletions cut 7 bases from V and 7 bases from J, with 16 bases between. The germline CDR1 and CDR2 sequences are SQVTM and ANQGSEA. The CDR3 loop spans 12 amino acids. The DNA of the CDR3 is TGCAGCGCCAGACAGGACCTAGGTGGCTACACCTTC. Translated: CSARQDLGGYTF.

In its sample, this clonotype was seen many times. CDR3 bases: TGTGCCACAGGCACCCTAGCCAAAAACATTCAGTACTTC. Translated: CATGTLAKNIQYF. The gene calls are TRBV3-1 and TRBJ2-4; D gene unclear. The CDR3 runs 13 residues. Germline assignment: CDR1 LGHDT and CDR2 YNNKEL (reference sequence). The V and J ends lost 10 bases and 0 bases respectively, with 10 bases between them.

This clonotype was picked up many times. The V call is TRBV5-1, the J call TRBJ2-7, with 10 bases identical to TRBD2. Germline CDR1 is SGHRS and CDR2 is YFSETQ. The V segment lost 0 bases and the J segment 7 bases; nucleotides outside the gene matches: 7. CDR3 length equals 15 residues. The CDR3 bases are TGCGCCAGCAGCTTGGGTAGCGGGGGGTCTCGAGAGCAGTACTTC. This sequence encodes CASSLGSGGSREQYF.

This clonotype was counted ten times or more. The chain uses TRBV28 and TRBJ2-5, with D perhaps given as TRBD1 or TRBD2 (5 bases each). The CDR3 totals 14 residues. Germline V gene lookup returns CDR1 MDHEN and CDR2 SYDVKM. Deletions cut 7 bases from V and 5 bases from J, with 17 bases between. The CDR3 DNA reads TGTGCCAGCAACGGGACCCCGTCTTTGGAGACCCAGTACTTC. Protein sequence: CASNGTPSLETQYF.

This clonotype was picked up many times. The chain employs TRBV10-3 and TRBJ2-2; D may correspond to TRBD1 or TRBD2 (5 bases each). V lost 5 bases and J 3 bases, leaving 13 bases between the germline ends. CDR3 length: 15 residues. The germline V gene has CDR1 ENHRY and CDR2 SYGVKD. CDR3 in amino acids: CAISLQEVDTGELFF. CDR3 nucleotides: TGTGCCATCAGTTTACAGGAGGTCGACACCGGGGAGCTGTTTTTT.

The chain joins TRBV6-5 to TRBJ2-7; 7 bases are shared with TRBD2. The CDR3 sequence is 16 residues long. Looked up from germline, CDR1 is MNHEY and CDR2 is SVGAGI. The V gene end was trimmed by 0 bases and the J gene end by 2 bases; junction bases not matched to a gene: 7. The CDR3 coding sequence is TGTGCCAGCAGTTACTCGCTGCCTAGCGGACCCTACGAGCAGTACTTC. Residues: CASSYSLPSGPYEQYF.

In its sample, this clonotype was seen many times. This chain links TRBV12-3 or TRBV12-4 with TRBJ2-3; 10 bases map to TRBD2. There are 18 residues in the CDR3. Unmatched junction bases numbered 11, after V lost 3 bases and J lost 2 bases. CDR3 in DNA: TGTGCCAGCAGTTTCCCCGGACTAGCGGAAACCTACACAGATACGCAGTATTTT. Amino acid sequence: CASSFPGLAETYTDTQYF.

This clonotype was detected many times. This chain uses TRBV10-3 with TRBJ2-6, with 10 bases aligning to TRBD1. CDR3 size: 17 residues. The germline V gene encodes CDR1 ENHRY and CDR2 SYGVKD. After removal of 6 bases from V and 3 bases from J, the junction contained 8 bases not matched to a gene. CDR3 protein: CAISAGTGAGGANVLTF. Written as DNA, the CDR3 is TGTGCCATCAGCGCAGGGACAGGGGCTGGTGGGGCCAACGTCCTGACTTTC.